This TCR beta chain was recorded in a study of cytomegalovirus exposure and HLA in healthy donors. Germline CDR1 is MNHNS and CDR2 is SASEGT. The CDR3 spans 16 residues. Use of 60 Vbeta and 13 Jbeta primers characterized the PCR. Profiling relied on immunoSEQ multiplex PCR, and the TCRdb table lists in-frame clones only, not all of them. The sample yields approximately 76,000 clones, under 70% seen once. The chain couples TRBV6-1 to TRBJ2-5; 10 bases line up with TRBD2. The J call may be wrong; the DNA end is better matched by TRBJ2-7. Sample: PBMCs. This TCR derives from a man in his thirties or forties in good health and CMV-seropositive. The CDR3 DNA reads TGTGCCAGCAGTGAAGCGCTACTAGCGGGATCCTACGAGCAGTACTTC. It codes for CASSEALLAGSYEQYF.